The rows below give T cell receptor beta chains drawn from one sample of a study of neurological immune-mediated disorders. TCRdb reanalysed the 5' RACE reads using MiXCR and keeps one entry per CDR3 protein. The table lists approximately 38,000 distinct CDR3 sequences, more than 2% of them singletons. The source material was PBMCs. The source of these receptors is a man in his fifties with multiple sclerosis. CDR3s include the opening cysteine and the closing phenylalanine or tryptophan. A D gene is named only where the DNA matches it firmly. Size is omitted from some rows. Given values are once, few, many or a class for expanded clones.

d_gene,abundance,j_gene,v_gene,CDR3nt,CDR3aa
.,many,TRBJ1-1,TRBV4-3,TGCGCCAGCAGCCAAGATATAGGCGTATTAGGTGGAGCTGAAGCTTTCTTT,CASSQDIGVLGGAEAFF
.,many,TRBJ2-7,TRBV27,TGTGCCAGCAGATTAGACAGTGCCTACGAGCAGTACTTC,CASRLDSAYEQYF
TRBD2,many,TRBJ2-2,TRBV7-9,TGTGCCAGCAGCGGACAGGGACTAGCGGGGTCCTTAAACACCGGGGAGCTGTTTTTT,CASSGQGLAGSLNTGELFF
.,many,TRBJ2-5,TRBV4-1,TGCGCCAGCAGCCGATCGGGCGGCCTAGAGACCCAGTACTTC,CASSRSGGLETQYF
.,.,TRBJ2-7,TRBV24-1,TGTGCCACCAGTGTGACAGCCTACGAGCAGTACTTC,CATSVTAYEQYF
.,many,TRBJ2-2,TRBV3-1,TGTGCCAGCAGCCAAGATCGTCGGGGGGCGACTGCTAACACCGGGGAGCTGTTTTTT,CASSQDRRGATANTGELFF
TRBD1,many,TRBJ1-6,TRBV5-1,TGCGCCAGCAGCTTCCGGGACAGGGGTGGGAATTCACCCCTCCACTTT,CASSFRDRGGNSPLHF
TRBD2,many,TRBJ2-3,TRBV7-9,TGTGCCAGCAGCTTACTAGCGGAGAGCACAGATACGCAGTATTTT,CASSLLAESTDTQYF
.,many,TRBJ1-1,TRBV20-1,TGCAGTGCACTAGCCCCTGGGTCGGACACTGAAGCTTTCTTT,CSALAPGSDTEAFF
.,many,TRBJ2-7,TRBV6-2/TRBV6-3,TGTGCCAGCAGCTTGAACGTGGATAGCTACGAGCAGTACTTC,CASSLNVDSYEQYF
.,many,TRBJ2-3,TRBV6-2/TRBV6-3,TGTGCCAGCAGTTACCAGCGGCTCACAGATACGCAGTATTTT,CASSYQRLTDTQYF
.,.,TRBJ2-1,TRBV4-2,TGTGCCAGCAGCTTAGCGACCCACAATGAGCAGTTCTTC,CASSLATHNEQFF
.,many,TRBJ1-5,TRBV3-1,TGTGCCAGCAGCCAGGGGCCTATAAGCAATCAGCCCCAGAATTTT,CASSQGPISNQPQNF
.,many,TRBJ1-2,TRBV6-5,TGTGCCAGCAGCTTGGGGTGGACCAACTATGGCTACACCTTC,CASSLGWTNYGYTF
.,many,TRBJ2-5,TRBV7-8,TGTGCCAGCAGCTTAAGATTCGGGGGATTAGCGGAGACCCAGTACTTC,CASSLRFGGLAETQYF
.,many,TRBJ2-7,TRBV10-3,TGTGCCATCAGTGAGGAGACAGGAGTAAACTACGAGCAGTACTTC,CAISEETGVNYEQYF
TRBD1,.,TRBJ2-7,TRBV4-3,TGCGCCAGCAGCCAAGGGACAGGAGGTTATTACGAGCAGTACTTC,CASSQGTGGYYEQYF
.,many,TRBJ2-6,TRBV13,TGTGCCAGCAGCTTAAGTCTACGGACCTCTGGGGCCAACGTCCTGACTTTC,CASSLSLRTSGANVLTF
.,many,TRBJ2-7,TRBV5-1,TGCGCCAGCAGCTTCGAGGGTGCCGACGAGCAGTACTTC,CASSFEGADEQYF
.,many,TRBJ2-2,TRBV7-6,TGTGCCAGCAGCTTAAGTGCGGTTACCAGCACCGGGGAGCTGTTTTTT,CASSLSAVTSTGELFF
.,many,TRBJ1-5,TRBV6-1,TGTGCCAGCAGTGAAAGGGGGCCCCAGCATTTT,CASSERGPQHF
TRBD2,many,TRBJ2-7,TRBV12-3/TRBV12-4,TGTGCCAGCAGACTAGCGGGGGTCTACGAGCAGTACTTC,CASRLAGVYEQYF
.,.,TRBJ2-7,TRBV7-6,TGTGCCAGCAGCCGGGAATGGGGTGACGAGCAGTACTTC,CASSREWGDEQYF
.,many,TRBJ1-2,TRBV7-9,TGTGCCAGCGGGGATGAGATCTATGGCTACACCTTC,CASGDEIYGYTF
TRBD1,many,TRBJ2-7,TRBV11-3,TGTGCCAGCAGCGGGGACAGGGGGCACGAGCAGTACTTC,CASSGDRGHEQYF
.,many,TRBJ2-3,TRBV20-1,TGCAGTGCTAGAGATGTACCCCAGGGGGATACGCAGTATTTT,CSARDVPQGDTQYF
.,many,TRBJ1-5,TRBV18,TGTGCCAGCTCACCAGTAGGGGTTAGCAATCAGCCCCAGCATTTT,CASSPVGVSNQPQHF
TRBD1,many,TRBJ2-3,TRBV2,TGTGCCAGCAGTGGACAGGGCGGAAACACAGATACGCAGTATTTT,CASSGQGGNTDTQYF
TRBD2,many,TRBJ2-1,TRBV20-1,TGCAGTGCTAGAGACTTGAGGACTAGCGGGGTCTATGAGCAGTTCTTC,CSARDLRTSGVYEQFF
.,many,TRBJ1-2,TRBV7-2,TGTGCCAGCAGCTTACCCTATGGGGCCGGGACTAACTATGGCTACACCTTC,CASSLPYGAGTNYGYTF
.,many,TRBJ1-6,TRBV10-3,TGTGCCATCAGTGTAGGGTCCAGGGAAGCTTCACCCCTCCACTTT,CAISVGSREASPLHF
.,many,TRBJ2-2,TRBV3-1,TGTGCCAGCAGCCAAGATCACTACACCGGGGAGCTGTTTTTT,CASSQDHYTGELFF
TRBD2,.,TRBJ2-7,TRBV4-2,TGTGCCAGCAGCCAAGATGCTAGCGGGGTCTACGAGCAGTACTTC,CASSQDASGVYEQYF
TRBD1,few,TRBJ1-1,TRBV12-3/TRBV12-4,TGTGCCAGCAGACCCGGGACAGGGCGAGGGTTGGAAGCTTTCTTT,CASRPGTGRGLEAFF
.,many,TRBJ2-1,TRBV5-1,TGCGCCAGCAGCTTAGGTGGGGCCGTCTACAATGAGCAGTTCTTC,CASSLGGAVYNEQFF
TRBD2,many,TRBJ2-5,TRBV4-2,TGTGCCAGCAGCAGCAACTTAGCGGGGGGGGCGCAAGAGACCCAGTACTTC,CASSSNLAGGAQETQYF
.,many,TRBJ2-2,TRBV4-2,TGTGCCAGCAGCCATATAAGCGACACCGGGGAGCTGTTTTTT,CASSHISDTGELFF
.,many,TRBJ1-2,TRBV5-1,TGCGCCAGCAGCTTGGCAGTTGGCGGAACCTATGGCTACACCTTC,CASSLAVGGTYGYTF
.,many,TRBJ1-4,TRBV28,TGTGCCAGCAGTTACCCGACGTTACCTAATGAAAAACTGTTTTTT,CASSYPTLPNEKLFF
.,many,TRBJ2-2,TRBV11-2,TGTGCCAGCAGCCAGGAAACCGGGGAGCTGTTTTTT,CASSQETGELFF
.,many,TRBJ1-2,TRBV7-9,TGTGCCAGCAGTAGAAGTGGGGCTGGCTACACCTTC,CASSRSGAGYTF
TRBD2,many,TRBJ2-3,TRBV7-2,TGTGCCAGCAGCTTAGTAGCGGGGGGGACCACAGATACGCAGTATTTT,CASSLVAGGTTDTQYF
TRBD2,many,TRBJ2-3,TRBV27,TGTGCCAGCAGTCCCTATAGCGGGGGCACAGATACGCAGTATTTT,CASSPYSGGTDTQYF
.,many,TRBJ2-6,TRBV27,TGTGCCAGCAGTTTGGGGTCCTCTGGGGCCAACGTCCTGACTTTC,CASSLGSSGANVLTF
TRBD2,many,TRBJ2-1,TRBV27,TGTGCCAGCAGCGTGGGCGGGGGCTCCTACAATGAGCAGTTCTTC,CASSVGGGSYNEQFF
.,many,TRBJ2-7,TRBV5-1,TGCGCCAGCAGCTTGGTTGTCTACTCCTACGAGCAGTACTTC,CASSLVVYSYEQYF
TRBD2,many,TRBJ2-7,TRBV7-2,TGTGCCAGCAGCTTAGAAGCTAGCGGCCCCTACGAGCAGTACTTC,CASSLEASGPYEQYF
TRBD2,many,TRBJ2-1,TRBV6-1,TGTGCCAGCAGTGAAGGGCCCGGACTAGCGGGATCCAACTACAATGAGCAGTTCTTC,CASSEGPGLAGSNYNEQFF
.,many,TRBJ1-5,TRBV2,TGTGCCAGCACCTTTGAGTGGAGTCAGCCCCAGAATTTT,CASTFEWSQPQNF
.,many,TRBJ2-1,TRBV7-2,TGTGCCAGCAGCTTAGTCCCGGCCCAGGGGAAGCAGTTCTTC,CASSLVPAQGKQFF